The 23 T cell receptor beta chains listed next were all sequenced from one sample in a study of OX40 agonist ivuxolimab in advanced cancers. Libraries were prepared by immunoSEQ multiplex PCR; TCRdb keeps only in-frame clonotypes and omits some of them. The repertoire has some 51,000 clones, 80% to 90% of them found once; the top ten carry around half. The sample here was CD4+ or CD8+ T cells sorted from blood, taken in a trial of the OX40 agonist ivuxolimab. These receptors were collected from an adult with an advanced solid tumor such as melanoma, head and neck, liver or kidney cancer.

The CDR3 spells CASSLEDRSWGDTGELFF. CDR3 DNA: TGTGCCAGCAGCTTAGAGGACCGTTCTTGGGGGGACACCGGGGAGCTGTTTTTT. The V call is TRBV11-1, the J call TRBJ2-2, with a tentative D call TRBD2 (6 bases). CDR3 length: 18 amino acids. V lost 1 base to trimming and J lost 3 bases, with 18 bases between them. Germline CDR1 reads SGHAT; CDR2 reads FQDESV (reference sequence).

The CDR3: CASSFNLGGSSTEAFF. The CDR3, as DNA: TGTGCCAGCAGTTTTAATCTCGGGGGGAGCAGCACTGAAGCTTTCTTT. The J gene is TRBJ1-1, the V gene TRBV28, with a tentative D call TRBD1 (5 bases). Germline CDR1 is MDHEN and CDR2 is SYDVKM. The CDR3 is 16 amino acids. The germline V and J ends were trimmed by 3 bases and 4 bases, with 18 bases remaining between them.

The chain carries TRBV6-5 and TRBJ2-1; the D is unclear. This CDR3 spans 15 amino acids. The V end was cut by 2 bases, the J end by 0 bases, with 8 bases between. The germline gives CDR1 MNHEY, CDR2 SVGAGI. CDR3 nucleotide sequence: TGTGCCAGCAGTTACGGGCAGTCCTCCTACAATGAGCAGTTCTTC. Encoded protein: CASSYGQSSYNEQFF.

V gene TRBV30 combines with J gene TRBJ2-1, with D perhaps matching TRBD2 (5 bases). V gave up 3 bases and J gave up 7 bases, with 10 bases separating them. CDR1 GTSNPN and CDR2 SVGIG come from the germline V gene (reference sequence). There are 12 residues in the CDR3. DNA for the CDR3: TGTGCCTGGAGGGGCAGAGGGAATGAGCAGTTCTTC. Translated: CAWRGRGNEQFF.

Here the CDR3 reads CASSLTSGGETQYF. The CDR3 coding sequence is TGTGCCAGCAGTCTCACTAGCGGGGGGGAGACCCAGTACTTC. The V call is TRBV28, the J call TRBJ2-5; 12 bases agree with TRBD2. J gave up 5 bases and V 5 bases, and 3 bases lay outside the gene matches. There are 14 residues in the CDR3. The germline V gene encodes CDR1 MDHEN and CDR2 SYDVKM.

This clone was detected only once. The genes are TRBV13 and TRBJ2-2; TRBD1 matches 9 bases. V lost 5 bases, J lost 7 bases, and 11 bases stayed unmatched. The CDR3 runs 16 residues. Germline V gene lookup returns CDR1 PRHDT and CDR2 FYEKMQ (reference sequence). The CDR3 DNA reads TGTGCCAGCAGCCAGGGGACAGGGCGAGGCAGCGGGGAGCTGTTTTTT. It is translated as CASSQGTGRGSGELFF.

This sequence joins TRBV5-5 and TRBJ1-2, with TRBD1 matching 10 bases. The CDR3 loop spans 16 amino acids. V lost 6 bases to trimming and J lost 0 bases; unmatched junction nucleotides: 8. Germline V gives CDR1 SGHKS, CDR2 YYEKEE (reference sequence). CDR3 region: CASNRGQGIANYGYTF. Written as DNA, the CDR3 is TGTGCCAGCAACCGGGGACAGGGGATAGCTAACTATGGCTACACCTTC.

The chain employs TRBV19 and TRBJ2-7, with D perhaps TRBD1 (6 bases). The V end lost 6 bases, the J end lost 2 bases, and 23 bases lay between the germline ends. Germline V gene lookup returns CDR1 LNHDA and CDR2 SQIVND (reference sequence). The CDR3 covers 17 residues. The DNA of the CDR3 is TGTGCCAGTAGCTCCTTACACCGGGACACGGTTACCTACGAGCAGTACTTC. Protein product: CASSSLHRDTVTYEQYF.

The DNA of the CDR3 is TGTGCCAGCAGTTACTCGAGGGGGCGGAATTCACCCCTCCACTTT. It codes for CASSYSRGRNSPLHF. The genes are TRBV6-5 and TRBJ1-6; 7 positions match TRBD1. Germline CDR1 MNHEY, CDR2 SVGAGI. The junction had 3 bases not matched to a gene; V was cut back by 0 bases and J by 7 bases. This CDR3 region has 15 residues.

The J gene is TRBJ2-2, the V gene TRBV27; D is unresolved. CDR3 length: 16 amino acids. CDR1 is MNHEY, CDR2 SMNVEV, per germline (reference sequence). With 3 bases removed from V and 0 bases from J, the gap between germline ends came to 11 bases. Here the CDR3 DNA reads TGTGCCAGCAGTTTCGTGAGGATCGCGAACACCGGGGAGCTGTTTTTT. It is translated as CASSFVRIANTGELFF.

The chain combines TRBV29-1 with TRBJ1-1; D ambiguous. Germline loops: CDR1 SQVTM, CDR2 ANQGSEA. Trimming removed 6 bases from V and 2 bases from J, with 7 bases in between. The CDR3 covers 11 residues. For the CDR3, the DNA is TGCAGCGTGGAGGGAAACACTGAAGCTTTCTTT. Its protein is CSVEGNTEAFF.

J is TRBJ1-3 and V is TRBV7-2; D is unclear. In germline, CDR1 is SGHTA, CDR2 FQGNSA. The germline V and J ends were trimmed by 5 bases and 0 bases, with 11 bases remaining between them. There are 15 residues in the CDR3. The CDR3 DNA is TGTGCCAGCAGCCCCCTTCTGAGCTCTGGAAACACCATATATTTT. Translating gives CASSPLLSSGNTIYF.

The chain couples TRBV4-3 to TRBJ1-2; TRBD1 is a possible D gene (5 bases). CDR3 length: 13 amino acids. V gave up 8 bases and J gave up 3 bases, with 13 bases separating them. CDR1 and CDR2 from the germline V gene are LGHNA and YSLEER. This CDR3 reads CASRAGTHYGYTF. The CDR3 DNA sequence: TGCGCCAGCCGGGCCGGGACTCACTATGGCTACACCTTC.

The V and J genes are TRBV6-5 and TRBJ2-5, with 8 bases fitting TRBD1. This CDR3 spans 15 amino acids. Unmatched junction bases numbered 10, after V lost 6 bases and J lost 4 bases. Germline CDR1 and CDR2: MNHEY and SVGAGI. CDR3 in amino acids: CASRSRQGRVETQYF. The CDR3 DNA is TGTGCCAGCAGATCGAGACAGGGGCGGGTAGAGACCCAGTACTTC.

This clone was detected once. CDR3 nucleotides: TGTGCCAGCAGCTTAGACAGGGAAGAAGGCTACACCTTC. It specifies CASSLDREEGYTF. V usage is TRBV13 and J usage is TRBJ1-2; D is perhaps TRBD1 (6 bases). V was trimmed by 1 base and J by 8 bases, leaving 11 bases between them. Germline lookup yields CDR1 PRHDT and CDR2 FYEKMQ (reference sequence). CDR3 size: 13 residues.

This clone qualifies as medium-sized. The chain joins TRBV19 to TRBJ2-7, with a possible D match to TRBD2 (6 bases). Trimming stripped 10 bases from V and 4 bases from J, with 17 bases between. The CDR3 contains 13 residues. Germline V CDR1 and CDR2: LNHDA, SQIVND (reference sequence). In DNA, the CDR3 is TGTGCCACCGAGGAGGGGTATGGTTACGAGCAGTACTTC. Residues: CATEEGYGYEQYF.

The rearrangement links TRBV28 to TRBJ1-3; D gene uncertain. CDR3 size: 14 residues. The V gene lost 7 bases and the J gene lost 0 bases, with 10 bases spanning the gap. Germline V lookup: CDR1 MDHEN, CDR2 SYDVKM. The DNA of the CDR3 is TGTGCCAGCAATCCTTTTGCCTCTGGAAACACCATATATTTT. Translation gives CASNPFASGNTIYF.

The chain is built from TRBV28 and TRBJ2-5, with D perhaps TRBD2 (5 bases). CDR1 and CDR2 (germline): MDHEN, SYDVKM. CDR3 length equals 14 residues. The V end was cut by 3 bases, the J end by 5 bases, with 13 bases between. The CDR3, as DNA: TGTGCCAGCAGTTTGGTCGGAGGTGGCGAGACCCAGTACTTC. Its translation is CASSLVGGGETQYF.

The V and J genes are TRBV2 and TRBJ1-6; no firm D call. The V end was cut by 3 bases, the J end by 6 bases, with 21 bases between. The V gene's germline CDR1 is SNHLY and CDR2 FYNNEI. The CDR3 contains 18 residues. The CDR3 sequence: CASSDYSSVGYGNSPLHF. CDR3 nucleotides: TGTGCCAGCAGTGACTACAGTTCTGTGGGTTATGGTAATTCACCCCTCCACTTT.

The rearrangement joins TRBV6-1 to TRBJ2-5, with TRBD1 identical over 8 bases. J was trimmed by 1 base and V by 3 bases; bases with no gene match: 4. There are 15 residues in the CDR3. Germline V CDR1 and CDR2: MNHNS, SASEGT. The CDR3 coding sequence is TGTGCCAGCAGTGAGGGACAGGCAGTCCAAGAGACCCAGTACTTC. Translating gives CASSEGQAVQETQYF.

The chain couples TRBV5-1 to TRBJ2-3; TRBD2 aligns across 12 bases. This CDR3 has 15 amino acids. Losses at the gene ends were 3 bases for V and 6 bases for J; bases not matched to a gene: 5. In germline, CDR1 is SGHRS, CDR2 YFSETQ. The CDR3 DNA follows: TGCGCCAGCAGCTGGGGACTAGCGGGCGACGATACGCAGTATTTT. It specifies CASSWGLAGDDTQYF.

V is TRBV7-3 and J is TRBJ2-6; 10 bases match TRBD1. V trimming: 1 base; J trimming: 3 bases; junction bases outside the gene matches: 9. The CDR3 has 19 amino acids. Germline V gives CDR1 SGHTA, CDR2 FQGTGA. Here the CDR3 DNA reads TGTGCCAGCAGCTTAAATTTAGGCGACAGGGGGCTTGGGGCCAACGTCCTGACTTTC. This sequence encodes CASSLNLGDRGLGANVLTF.

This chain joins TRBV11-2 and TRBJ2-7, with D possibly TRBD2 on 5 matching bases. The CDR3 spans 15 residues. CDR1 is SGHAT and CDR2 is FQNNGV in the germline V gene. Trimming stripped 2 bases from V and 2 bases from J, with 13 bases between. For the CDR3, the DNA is TGTGCCAGCAGCTTAAACCCTGAGCGGCCCTACGAGCAGTACTTC. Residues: CASSLNPERPYEQYF.